Sequencing of this T cell receptor beta chain was carried out in a study of cytomegalovirus exposure and HLA in healthy donors. Study results and limitations: The authors later found most CMV-associated TCR beta chains appeared HLA-restricted.

Healthy bone marrow donors made up the donor group. Turning to this clone: Antigen unknown.

13 Jbeta primers and 60 Vbeta primers were used for the PCR. Only in-frame clones appear in the TCRdb table, and some are missing; sequencing was by immunoSEQ multiplex PCR. The sample shows approximately 130,000 clones, around 78% of them seen only once. V shed 7 bases, J shed 5 bases, and the junction held 12 bases outside the gene matches. Germline loops: CDR1 MDHEN, CDR2 SYDVKM. The CDR3 length is 15 residues. Material: PBMCs. The rearrangement links TRBV28 to TRBJ2-5; 8 nucleotides line up with TRBD1. The TCR was taken from a man between 35 and 55 years old in good health and CMV-seronegative. The CDR3 region has the DNA TGTGCCAGCACCCACCGGGACAGGCATTTGGAGACCCAGTACTTC. Translation: CASTHRDRHLETQYF.